These T cell receptor beta chains were read from a single sample in a study of cytomegalovirus exposure and HLA in healthy donors. The data were produced by immunoSEQ multiplex PCR, yet TCRdb's version contains in-frame clones alone and is incomplete. The sample consists of 140,000 or so clones, approximately 70% of them appearing once. Sequencing was carried out using PBMCs. The source of these receptors is a woman in her sixties or seventies in good health and CMV-seronegative. Each CDR3 is given with its conserved first and last residue. A D gene is named only where the DNA matches it firmly.

J: TRBJ2-7; V: TRBV7-3; D: TRBD1; CDR3: CASSPGQGAYEQYF
J: TRBJ1-4; V: TRBV5-1; D: .; CDR3: CASSGALGEKLFF
J: TRBJ2-2; V: TRBV7-9; D: TRBD2; CDR3: CASSRGTSGSAGELFF
J: TRBJ2-3; V: TRBV18; D: TRBD1; CDR3: CASSPISTGGKSTDTQYF
J: TRBJ1-5; V: TRBV5-5; D: TRBD1; CDR3: CASSMRFRDRVVSNQPQHF
J: TRBJ2-7; V: TRBV5-4; D: TRBD2; CDR3: CASSTTSGRAFYEQYF
J: TRBJ1-2; V: TRBV7-8; D: .; CDR3: CASSLALEPLYGYTF
J: TRBJ1-1; V: TRBV25-1; D: .; CDR3: CASRATEAFF
J: TRBJ2-3; V: TRBV25-1; D: TRBD2; CDR3: CASSGTSGGRGDTQYF
J: TRBJ1-5; V: TRBV6-5; D: TRBD1; CDR3: CASQTGGSDQPQHF
J: TRBJ2-6; V: TRBV23-1; D: TRBD2; CDR3: CASSQTSGGASGANVLTF